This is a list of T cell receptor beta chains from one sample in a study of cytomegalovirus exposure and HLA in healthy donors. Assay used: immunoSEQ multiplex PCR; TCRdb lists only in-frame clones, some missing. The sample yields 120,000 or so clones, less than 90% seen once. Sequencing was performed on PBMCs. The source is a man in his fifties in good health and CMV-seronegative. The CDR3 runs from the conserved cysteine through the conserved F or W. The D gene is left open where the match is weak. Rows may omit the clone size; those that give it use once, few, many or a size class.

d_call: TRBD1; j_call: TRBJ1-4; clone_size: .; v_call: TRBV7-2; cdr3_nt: TGTGCCAGCAGTAGGGACAGTCTTGAAAAACTGTTTTTT; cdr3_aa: CASSRDSLEKLFF
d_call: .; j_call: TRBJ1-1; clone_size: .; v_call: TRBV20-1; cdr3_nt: TGCAGTGCCCGGAGGAACACTGAAGCTTTCTTT; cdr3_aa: CSARRNTEAFF
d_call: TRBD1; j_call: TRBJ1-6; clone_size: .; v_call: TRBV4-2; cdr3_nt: TGTGCCAGCAGCCAAGAGGCAGGGGGTACTGGATCACCCCTCCACTTT; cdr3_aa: CASSQEAGGTGSPLHF
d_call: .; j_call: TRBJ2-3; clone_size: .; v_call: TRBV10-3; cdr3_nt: TGTGCCATCAGTGGCGGGGCAAACCGAAGAGATACGCAGTATTTT; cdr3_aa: CAISGGANRRDTQYF
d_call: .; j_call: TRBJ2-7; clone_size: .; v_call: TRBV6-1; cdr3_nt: TGTGCCAGCAGTGAATGGGCGGACTACGAGCAGTACTTC; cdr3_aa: CASSEWADYEQYF
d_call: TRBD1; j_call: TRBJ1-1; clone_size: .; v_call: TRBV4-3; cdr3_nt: TGCGCCAGCAGCCACCCAGGGGGCACTGAAGCTTTCTTT; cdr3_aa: CASSHPGGTEAFF
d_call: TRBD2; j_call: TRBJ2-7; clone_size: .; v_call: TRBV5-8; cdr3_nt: TGTGCCAGCAGCTTGGGACTAGCGGGGGGCCACCCCCACGAGCAGTACTTC; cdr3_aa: CASSLGLAGGHPHEQYF
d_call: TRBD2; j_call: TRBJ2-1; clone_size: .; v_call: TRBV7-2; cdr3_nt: TGTGCCAGCAGCGCGACTAGCGGGGGTAATGAGCAGTTCTTC; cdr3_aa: CASSATSGGNEQFF
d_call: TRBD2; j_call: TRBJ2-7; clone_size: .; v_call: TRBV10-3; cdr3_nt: TGTGCCATCAGTGTTGGGACTAGCTCCTACGAGCAGTACTTC; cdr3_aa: CAISVGTSSYEQYF
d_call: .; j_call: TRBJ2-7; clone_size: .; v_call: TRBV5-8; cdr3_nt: TGTGCCAGCAGCGTAGTTCTGGGGCAGGGCGAGCAGTACTTC; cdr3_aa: CASSVVLGQGEQYF
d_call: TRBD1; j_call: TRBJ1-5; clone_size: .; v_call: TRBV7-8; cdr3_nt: TGTGCCAGCAGCTTAGAAATGATCGAGGGGGCGCAGCCCCAGCATTTT; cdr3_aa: CASSLEMIEGAQPQHF
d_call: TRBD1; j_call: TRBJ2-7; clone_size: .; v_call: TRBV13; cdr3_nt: TGTGCCAGCAGCTCCGGGACAGGGCGGTACGAGCAGTACTTC; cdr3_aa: CASSSGTGRYEQYF
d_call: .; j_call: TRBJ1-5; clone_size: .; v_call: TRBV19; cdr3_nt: TGTGCCACCACGCCCCGGGGGTATCAGCCCCAGCATTTT; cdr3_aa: CATTPRGYQPQHF
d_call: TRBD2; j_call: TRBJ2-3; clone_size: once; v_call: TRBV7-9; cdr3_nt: TGTGCCACGATGACTAGCGGGGGAACAGATACGCAGTATTTT; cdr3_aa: CATMTSGGTDTQYF
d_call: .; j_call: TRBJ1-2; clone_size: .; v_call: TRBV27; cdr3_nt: TGTGCCAGCAGTTTAGGACAGTTCTATGGCTACACCTTC; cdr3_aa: CASSLGQFYGYTF
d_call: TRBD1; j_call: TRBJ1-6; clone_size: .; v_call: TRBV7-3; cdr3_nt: TGTGCCAGCAGCTTACAGGACAGGGGGAAGTCACCCCTCCACTTT; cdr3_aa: CASSLQDRGKSPLHF
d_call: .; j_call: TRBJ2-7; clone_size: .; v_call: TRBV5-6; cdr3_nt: TGTGCCAGCAGCGACGGTTTTCCGGGACTTAGGAACTACGAGCAGTACTTC; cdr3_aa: CASSDGFPGLRNYEQYF
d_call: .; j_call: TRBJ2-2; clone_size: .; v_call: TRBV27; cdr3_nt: TGTGCCAGCAGTTTAGCGGGGGCCAACACCGGGGAGCTGTTTTTT; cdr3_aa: CASSLAGANTGELFF
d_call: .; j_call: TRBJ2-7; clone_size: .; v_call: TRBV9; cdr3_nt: TGTGCCAGCAGCGTAGGTCCGGTTGAGCGGAACTACGAGCAGTACTTC; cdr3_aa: CASSVGPVERNYEQYF
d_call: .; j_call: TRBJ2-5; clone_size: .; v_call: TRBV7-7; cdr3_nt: TGTGCCAGCAGCTTCAGACCAGGAGAGACCCAGTACTTC; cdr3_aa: CASSFRPGETQYF
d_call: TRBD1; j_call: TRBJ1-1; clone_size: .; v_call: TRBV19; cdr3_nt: TGTGCCAGTAGTTCCGGGACAGGGGGCACTGAAGCTTTCTTT; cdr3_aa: CASSSGTGGTEAFF
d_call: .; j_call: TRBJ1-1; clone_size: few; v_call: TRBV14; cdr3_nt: TGTGCCAGCAGCCAAGATCCGGGGAGGGTTCACACTGAAGCTTTCTTT; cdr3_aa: CASSQDPGRVHTEAFF
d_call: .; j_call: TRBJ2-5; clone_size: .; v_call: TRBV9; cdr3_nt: TGTGCCAGCAGCGTTTCTAGTGGGGGGAACAGGGAGACCCAGTACTTC; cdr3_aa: CASSVSSGGNRETQYF
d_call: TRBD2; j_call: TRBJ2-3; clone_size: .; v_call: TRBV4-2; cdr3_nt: TGTGCCAGCAGCCAAGATGGGGCCACTAGCGGGGGGGCAGATACGCAGTATTTT; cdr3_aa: CASSQDGATSGGADTQYF
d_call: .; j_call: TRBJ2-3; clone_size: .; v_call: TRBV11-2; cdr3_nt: TGTGCCAGCAGCCCGTCGGACTATCCAGTCACAGATACGCAGTATTTT; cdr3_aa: CASSPSDYPVTDTQYF
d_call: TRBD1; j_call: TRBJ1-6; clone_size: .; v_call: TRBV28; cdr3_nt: TGTGCCAGCACCCTAGAGGGGGCGATCACTAATTCACCCCTCCACTTT; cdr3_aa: CASTLEGAITNSPLHF
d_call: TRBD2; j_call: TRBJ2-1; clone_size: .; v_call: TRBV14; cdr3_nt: TGTGCCAGCAGCCGGCCGGGACTAGCGGGGAGAGAGCAGTTCTTC; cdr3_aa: CASSRPGLAGREQFF
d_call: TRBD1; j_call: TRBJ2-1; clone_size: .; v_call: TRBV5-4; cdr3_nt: TGTGCCAGCAGCTTCGCCTTACAGGGGTTCGGCAATGAGCAGTTCTTC; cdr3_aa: CASSFALQGFGNEQFF
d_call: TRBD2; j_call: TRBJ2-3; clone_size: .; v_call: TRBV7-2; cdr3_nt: TGTGCCAGCAGCTTAAATGGGGGGGGTCTTAGCACAGATACGCAGTATTTT; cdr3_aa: CASSLNGGGLSTDTQYF
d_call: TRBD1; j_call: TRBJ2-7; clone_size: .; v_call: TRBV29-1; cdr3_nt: TGCAGCGTTGGTGGGAACACCGGGACAGTCTCCTACGAGCAGTACTTC; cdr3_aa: CSVGGNTGTVSYEQYF
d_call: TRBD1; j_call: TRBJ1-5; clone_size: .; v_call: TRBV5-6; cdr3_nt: TGTGCCAGCAGCCTGGCTGGGACAGGCGGAAAGCCCCAGCATTTT; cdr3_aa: CASSLAGTGGKPQHF
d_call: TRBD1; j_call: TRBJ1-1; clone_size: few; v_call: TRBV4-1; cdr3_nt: TGCGCCAGCAGCCAAAATAGTCGACAGGGGGGGACTGAAGCTTTCTTT; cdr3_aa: CASSQNSRQGGTEAFF
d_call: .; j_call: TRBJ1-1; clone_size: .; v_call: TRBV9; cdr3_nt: TGTGCCAGCAGCGGAGGAACCACACAGGGAAGAGACACTGAAGCTTTCTTT; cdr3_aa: CASSGGTTQGRDTEAFF
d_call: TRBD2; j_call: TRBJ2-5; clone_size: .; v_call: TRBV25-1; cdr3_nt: TGTGCCAGCAGTCTAGCGGGAGGATCGGGGGAGACCCAGTACTTC; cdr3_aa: CASSLAGGSGETQYF
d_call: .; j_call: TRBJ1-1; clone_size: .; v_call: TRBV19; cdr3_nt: TGTGCCAGTAGCGAACAGGGGAACACTGAAGCTTTCTTT; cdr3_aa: CASSEQGNTEAFF
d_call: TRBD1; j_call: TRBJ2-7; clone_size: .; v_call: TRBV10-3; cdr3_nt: TGTGCCATCAGTGTAGCCGGGACAGGGAACTACGAGCAGTACTTC; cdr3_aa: CAISVAGTGNYEQYF
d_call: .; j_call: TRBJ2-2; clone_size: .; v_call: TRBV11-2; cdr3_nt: TGTGCCAGCAGCTTACACAGCACCGGGGAGCTGTTTTTT; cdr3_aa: CASSLHSTGELFF
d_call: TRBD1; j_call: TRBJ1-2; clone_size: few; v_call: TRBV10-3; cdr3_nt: TGTGCCATCAGTGACTCCGACAGGGCGAACTATGGCTACACCTTC; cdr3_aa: CAISDSDRANYGYTF
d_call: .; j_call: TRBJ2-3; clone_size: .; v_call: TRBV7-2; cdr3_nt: TGTGCCAGCAGCTGGCGGACAGATACGCAGTATTTT; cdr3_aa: CASSWRTDTQYF
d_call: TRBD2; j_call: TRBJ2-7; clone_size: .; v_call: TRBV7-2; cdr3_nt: TGTGCCAGCAGCTCGACTAGCGGCTACGAGCAGTACTTC; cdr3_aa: CASSSTSGYEQYF
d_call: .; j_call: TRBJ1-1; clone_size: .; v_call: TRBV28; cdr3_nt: TGTGCCAGCAGACCACAGCGGACTGAAGCTTTCTTT; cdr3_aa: CASRPQRTEAFF
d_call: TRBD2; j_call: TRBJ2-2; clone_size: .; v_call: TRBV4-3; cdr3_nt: TGCGCCAGCAGCCTGGCGGGGGGTAGGACCGGGGAGCTGTTTTTT; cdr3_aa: CASSLAGGRTGELFF
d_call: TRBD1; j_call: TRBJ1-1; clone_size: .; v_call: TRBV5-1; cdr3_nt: TGCGCCAGCAGCTTGGAAACAGGGGGAGACACTGAAGCTTTCTTT; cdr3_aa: CASSLETGGDTEAFF
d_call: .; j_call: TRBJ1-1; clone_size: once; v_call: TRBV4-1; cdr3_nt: TGCGCCAGCAGCCAAGAGAAGGGGCAGCGTTGGACTGAAGCTTTCTTT; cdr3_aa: CASSQEKGQRWTEAFF
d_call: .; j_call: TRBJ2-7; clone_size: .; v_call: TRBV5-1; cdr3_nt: TGCGCCAGCAGCTTGGCCGCGGGACTTAAATACGAGCAGTACTTC; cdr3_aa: CASSLAAGLKYEQYF
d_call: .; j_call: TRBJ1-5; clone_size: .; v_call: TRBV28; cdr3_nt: TGTGCCAGCAGCCCATCGGTAGGGAGTGGACAGCCCCAGCATTTT; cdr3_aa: CASSPSVGSGQPQHF
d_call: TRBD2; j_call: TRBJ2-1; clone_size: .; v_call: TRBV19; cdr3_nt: TGTGCATCACTAGCGGGAGTCAATGAGCAGTTCTTC; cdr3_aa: CASLAGVNEQFF
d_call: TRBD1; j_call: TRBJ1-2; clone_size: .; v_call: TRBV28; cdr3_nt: TGTGCCAGCAGTTTTGGACAGGGTTATGGCTACACCTTC; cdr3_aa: CASSFGQGYGYTF
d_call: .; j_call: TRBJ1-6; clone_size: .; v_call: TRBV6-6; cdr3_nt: TGTGCCAGCAGTTACCTGAATTCACCCCTCCACTTT; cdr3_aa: CASSYLNSPLHF
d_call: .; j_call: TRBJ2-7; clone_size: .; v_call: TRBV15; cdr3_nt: TGTGCCACCAGCAGAGATCCCACTGCGTACGAGCAGTACTTC; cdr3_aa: CATSRDPTAYEQYF
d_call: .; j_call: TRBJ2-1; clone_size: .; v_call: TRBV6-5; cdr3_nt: TGTGCCAGCAGTTCCCGCCGGGGGGCCTACGGAGGGGAGCAGTTCTTC; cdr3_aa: CASSSRRGAYGGEQFF
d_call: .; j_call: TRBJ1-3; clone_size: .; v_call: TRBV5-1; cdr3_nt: TGCGCCAGCAGCTTGGAGGGGGACTCTGGAAACACCATATATTTT; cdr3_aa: CASSLEGDSGNTIYF
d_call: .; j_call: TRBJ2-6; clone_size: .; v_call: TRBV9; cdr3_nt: TGTGCCAGCAGCGTAGCCCCCCACAGGGCAGGGGCCAACGTCCTGACTTTC; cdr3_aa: CASSVAPHRAGANVLTF
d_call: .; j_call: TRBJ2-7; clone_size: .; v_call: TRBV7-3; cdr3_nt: TGTGCCAGCAGCCCCCTAATCTCCTACGAGCAGTACTTC; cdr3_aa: CASSPLISYEQYF
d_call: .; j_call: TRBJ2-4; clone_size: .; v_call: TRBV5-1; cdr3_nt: TGCGCCAGCAGCTTGGGACAGGTACAGTACTTC; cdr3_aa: CASSLGQVQYF
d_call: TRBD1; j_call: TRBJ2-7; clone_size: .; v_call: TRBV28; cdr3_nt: TGTGCCAGCAGTTTAGGGACAGGCTACACCTACGAGCAGTACTTC; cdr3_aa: CASSLGTGYTYEQYF
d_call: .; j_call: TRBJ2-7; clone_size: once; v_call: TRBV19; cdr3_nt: TGTGCCAGTAGTGCGGGGGAGCAGTACTTC; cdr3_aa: CASSAGEQYF
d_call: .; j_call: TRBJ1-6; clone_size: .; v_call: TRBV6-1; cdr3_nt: TGTGCCAGCGGGGATGCCCGGGGTAATTCACCCCTCCACTTT; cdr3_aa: CASGDARGNSPLHF
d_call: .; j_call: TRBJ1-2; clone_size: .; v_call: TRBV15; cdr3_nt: TGTGCCACCAGCAGAGATCACATTCACTATGGCTACACCTTC; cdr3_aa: CATSRDHIHYGYTF